A selection of T cell receptor beta chains follows, all from one sample in a study of cytomegalovirus exposure and HLA in healthy donors. The protocol was immunoSEQ multiplex PCR, while the TCRdb copy is restricted to in-frame clones and leaves out a portion. The ten most abundant clones cover 1.5% to 2% of a sample with under 150,000 clones. The sample consisted of PBMCs. These receptors were taken from a woman aged 60 to 75 in good health and CMV-seronegative. Both conserved end residues are part of each CDR3. Each record gives: D gene, V gene, J gene, CDR3 DNA, CDR3 protein. A D gene is named only where the DNA matches it firmly.

TRBD1,TRBV11-1,TRBJ1-1,TGTGCCAGCAGTTCGGGACAGGAGAACACTGAAGCTTTCTTT,CASSSGQENTEAFF
TRBD1,TRBV7-8,TRBJ1-2,TGTGCCAGCAGCTTGGACAGGGCTAACTATGGCTACACCTTC,CASSLDRANYGYTF
TRBD2,TRBV7-2,TRBJ2-1,TGTGCCAGCAGCACCTTAGCGGGAGGGAGCTCCTACAATGAGCAGTTCTTC,CASSTLAGGSSYNEQFF
.,TRBV5-1,TRBJ2-7,TGCGCCAGCAGCTTGGACTACCTCTACGAGCAGTACTTC,CASSLDYLYEQYF
.,TRBV25-1,TRBJ1-6,TGTGCCAGCAGTAGATCAGGGGATTACAATTCACCCCTCCACTTT,CASSRSGDYNSPLHF
.,TRBV25-1,TRBJ2-7,TGTGCCAGCAGTGAATGGAGGACTGCGCCCTACGAGCAGTACTTC,CASSEWRTAPYEQYF
.,TRBV5-1,TRBJ1-1,TGCGCCAGCAGCCGAAACGGAGGCGGAGGCACTGAAGCTTTCTTT,CASSRNGGGGTEAFF
.,TRBV7-6,TRBJ2-6,TGTGCCAGCAGCTTTAACCCAAACAGGGTCTCTGGGGCCAACGTCCTGACTTTC,CASSFNPNRVSGANVLTF
.,TRBV7-3,TRBJ2-5,TGTGCCAGCAGTTACCGGTCGGAAGAGACCCAGTACTTC,CASSYRSEETQYF
.,TRBV9,TRBJ1-2,TGTGCCAGCAGCCCCAACTACGGGGGAAACTATGGCTACACCTTC,CASSPNYGGNYGYTF
TRBD1,TRBV2,TRBJ1-2,TGTGCCAGGCTACGGGGACAGGTCCGTACTAGCTATGGCTACACCTTC,CARLRGQVRTSYGYTF
.,TRBV21-1,TRBJ1-1,TGTGCCAGCGGTTGCAGTCTGGGACAGAGGAACACTGAAGCTTTCTTT,CASGCSLGQRNTEAFF
.,TRBV5-1,TRBJ2-2,TGCGCCAGCAGCTCCCGCAGGGGAGACACCGGGGAGCTGTTTTTT,CASSSRRGDTGELFF
.,TRBV29-1,TRBJ2-6,TGCAGCGTTGAAGACCCTATCCAGGGCTACTCTGGGGCCAACGTCCTGACTTTC,CSVEDPIQGYSGANVLTF
TRBD2,TRBV13,TRBJ2-1,TGTGCCAGCAGCTTGGGACTAGCGACCCTCAATGAGCAGTTCTTC,CASSLGLATLNEQFF
.,TRBV25-1,TRBJ2-1,TGTGCCAGCAGTGAGGGAGGGACACCGTCCTACAATGGGCAGTTCTTC,CASSEGGTPSYNGQFF
.,TRBV7-3,TRBJ2-2,TGTGCCAGCAGGGCTAGCGTAAACACCGGGGAGCTGTTTTTT,CASRASVNTGELFF
.,TRBV28,TRBJ2-7,TGTGCCAGCGGTTCGGGGTACTCCTACGAGCAGTACTTC,CASGSGYSYEQYF
TRBD1,TRBV27,TRBJ1-1,TGTGCCAGCAGGTCAACAGGGGTAGCTTTCTTT,CASRSTGVAFF
TRBD1,TRBV4-1,TRBJ2-5,TGCGCCAGCAGCCAAGATATGACAGGGGGAATCCAAGAGACCCAGTACTTC,CASSQDMTGGIQETQYF
TRBD2,TRBV5-4,TRBJ2-7,TGTGCCAGCAGCTCGGGCACCTGGCTGGGGACTAGCGGTCCCTACGAGCAGTACTTC,CASSSGTWLGTSGPYEQYF
.,TRBV19,TRBJ1-3,TGTGCCAGTAGTATCCTTTCTGGAAACACCATATATTTT,CASSILSGNTIYF
TRBD2,TRBV19,TRBJ2-2,TGTGCCAGTACCTTTCCGGGGGGAAACACCGGGGAGCTGTTTTTT,CASTFPGGNTGELFF
.,TRBV7-9,TRBJ1-2,TGTGCCAGCAGCCCGAGCGCAGGGACAATCAACCCTAACTATGGCTACACCTTC,CASSPSAGTINPNYGYTF
.,TRBV30,TRBJ2-1,TGTGCCTGGAGTGTAAGGGGGATTCGGCACAATGAGCAGTTCTTC,CAWSVRGIRHNEQFF
TRBD1,TRBV9,TRBJ1-2,TGTGCCAGCAGCGTAGTGAGTTGGGGGACAGGGGGCTCCTATGGCTACACCTTC,CASSVVSWGTGGSYGYTF
.,TRBV28,TRBJ1-2,TGTGCCAGCAGCAGAGGGTTCAGCTATGGCTACACCTTC,CASSRGFSYGYTF
TRBD1,TRBV11-1,TRBJ2-3,TGTGCCAGCAGGGACAGGGTACACACAGATACGCAGTATTTT,CASRDRVHTDTQYF
.,TRBV28,TRBJ1-5,TGTGCCAGCACCACTATTAAAGATAGCAATCAGCCCCAGCATTTT,CASTTIKDSNQPQHF
TRBD1,TRBV5-6,TRBJ1-1,TGTGCCAGCAGCGATTTGAGGGGGCGGACTGAAGCTTTCTTT,CASSDLRGRTEAFF
.,TRBV7-8,TRBJ2-7,TGTGCCAGCAGCTCAACCCCCAGGGGAGCGTACGAGCAGTACTTC,CASSSTPRGAYEQYF
.,TRBV5-1,TRBJ2-2,TGCGCCGGCAGCTTGATTCCTGAGACTCAAGCCGGGGAGCTGTTTTTT,CAGSLIPETQAGELFF
.,TRBV28,TRBJ1-2,TGTGCCAGCAGTTTACCAGGGGTTGGCTATGGCTACACCTTC,CASSLPGVGYGYTF
.,TRBV19,TRBJ1-2,TGTGCCAGTAGTATAGTGGTGCGGCGGGGCGCTAACTATGGCTACACCTTC,CASSIVVRRGANYGYTF
TRBD1,TRBV6-5,TRBJ1-1,TGTGCCAGCAGTTACTGGGGACAGGGGGCCGGTGAAGCTTTCTTT,CASSYWGQGAGEAFF
.,TRBV5-8,TRBJ2-2,TGTGCCAGCAGCTTTGGCAGGTCGGCCGGGGAGCTGTTTTTT,CASSFGRSAGELFF
TRBD1,TRBV5-8,TRBJ1-2,TGTGCCAGCAGGCCAGGGGGCGACGACTATGGCTACACCTTC,CASRPGGDDYGYTF
TRBD2,TRBV5-1,TRBJ2-7,TGCGCCAGCAGCCCGGGACTAGCGGGAGTAGAGGAGCAGTACTTC,CASSPGLAGVEEQYF
.,TRBV7-9,TRBJ1-2,TGTGCCAGCAGCTCGCGGGGGGCCGATTATGGCTACACCTTC,CASSSRGADYGYTF
TRBD2,TRBV5-4,TRBJ2-3,TGTGCCAGCAGATCGGGACTAGCGAGCACAGATACGCAGTATTTT,CASRSGLASTDTQYF